The T cell receptor beta chain described here comes from a study of control samples from healthy donors and cancer patients. Clones were sequenced by immunoSEQ multiplex PCR, and TCRdb holds only the in-frame ones, with some missing. The table lists 140,000 to 150,000 clones, 91% of them singletons. This CDR3 spans 13 amino acids. Trimming took off 3 bases at V and 3 bases at J, with 9 bases between the two ends. The V gene's germline CDR1 is SNHLY and CDR2 FYNNEI. The sequencing input was blood. The source of this sequence is a man aged 25 to 45 in good health. The chain couples TRBV2 to TRBJ2-7; D unclear. CDR3 sequence: CASSDGYGYEQYF. The CDR3 DNA reads TGTGCCAGCAGTGACGGCTACGGCTACGAGCAGTACTTC.